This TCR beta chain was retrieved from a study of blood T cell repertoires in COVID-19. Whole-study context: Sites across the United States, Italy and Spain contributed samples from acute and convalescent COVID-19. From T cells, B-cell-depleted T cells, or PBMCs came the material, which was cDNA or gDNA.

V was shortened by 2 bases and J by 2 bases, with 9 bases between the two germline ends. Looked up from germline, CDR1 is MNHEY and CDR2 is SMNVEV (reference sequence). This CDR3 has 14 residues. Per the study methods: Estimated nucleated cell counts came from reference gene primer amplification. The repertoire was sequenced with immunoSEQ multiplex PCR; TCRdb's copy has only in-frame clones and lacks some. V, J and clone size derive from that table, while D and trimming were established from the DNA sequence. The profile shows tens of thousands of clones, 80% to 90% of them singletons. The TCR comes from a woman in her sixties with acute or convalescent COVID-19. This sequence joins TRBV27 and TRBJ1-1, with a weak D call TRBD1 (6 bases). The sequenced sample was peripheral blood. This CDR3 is CASSLDRFNTEAFF. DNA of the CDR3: TGTGCCAGCAGTTTAGACAGGTTTAACACTGAAGCTTTCTTT.